The 30 T cell receptor beta chains listed next were all sequenced from one sample in a study of shared clonotypes between healthy human individuals. The data were produced by immunoSEQ multiplex PCR, yet TCRdb's version contains in-frame clones alone and is incomplete. This sample has over a million clones, with 70% to 80% found just once. The sample was memory CD4+ T cells sorted from blood. Subset described: CD45RA-negative fraction. All receptors derive from a young man in good health.

The V gene is TRBV5-4, the J gene TRBJ2-2, with D hard to call. V was pared by 7 bases and J by 0 bases, with 10 bases between. The CDR3 consists of 14 residues. Germline assignment: CDR1 SGHNT and CDR2 YYREEE (reference sequence). The CDR3 reads CASAHDPNTGELFF. For the CDR3, the DNA is TGTGCCAGCGCCCATGACCCGAACACCGGGGAGCTGTTTTTT.

Only a few counts were recorded for this clone. The V and J genes are TRBV10-3 and TRBJ2-7; possibly TRBD2 for D (5 bases). V gave up 0 bases and J gave up 4 bases, with 16 bases separating them. Germline loops: CDR1 ENHRY, CDR2 SYGVKD. CDR3 length equals 16 residues. CDR3 residues: CAISESPSSSIYEQYF. In DNA form, the CDR3 reads TGTGCCATCAGTGAGTCGCCTAGCTCATCAATTTACGAGCAGTACTTC.

The rearrangement links TRBV7-2 to TRBJ1-5; D remains unclear. CDR1 and CDR2 from the germline V gene are SGHTA and FQGNSA. Trimming left V 0 bases short and J 8 bases short, with 11 bases between. This CDR3 region has 14 residues. The CDR3 loop reads CASSLAGLSEPQHF. As DNA, the CDR3 is TGTGCCAGCAGCTTAGCAGGGCTAAGTGAGCCCCAGCATTTT.

This clone was seen more than once but under ten times. The chain recombines TRBV28 with TRBJ1-1; 7 nucleotides agree with TRBD1. Per the germline V gene, CDR1 is MDHEN and CDR2 is SYDVKM. V shed 5 bases, J shed 4 bases, and the junction held 4 bases outside the gene matches. The CDR3 spans 13 residues. CDR3 amino acids: CASSPTGFTEAFF. CDR3 bases: TGTGCCAGCAGTCCGACAGGGTTCACTGAAGCTTTCTTT.

The chain links TRBV11-2 to TRBJ2-5; D might be TRBD2 (6 bases). There are 13 residues in the CDR3. Germline V gene lookup returns CDR1 SGHAT and CDR2 FQNNGV. Trimming pared 5 bases from V and 2 bases from J, leaving 9 bases between. CDR3 amino acids: CASSRGVQETQYF. For the CDR3, the DNA is TGTGCCAGCAGCCGCGGGGTACAAGAGACCCAGTACTTC.

V and J are TRBV5-6 and TRBJ2-1, with D perhaps TRBD1 (5 bases). There are 13 residues in the CDR3. V dropped 0 bases and J dropped 6 bases, with 7 bases sitting between them. The germline V gene encodes CDR1 SGHDT and CDR2 YYEEEE. This CDR3 reads CASSLGRANEQFF. DNA of the CDR3: TGTGCCAGCAGCTTGGGCAGGGCCAATGAGCAGTTCTTC.

V usage is TRBV14 and J usage is TRBJ2-1, with 7 bases identical to TRBD2. The CDR3 is 13 residues long. V shed 0 bases and J 14 bases; nucleotides not matched to a gene: 7. Germline CDR1 SGHDN, CDR2 FVKESK. The chain's CDR3 is CASSQEAGPGKFF. The CDR3 DNA reads TGTGCCAGCAGCCAAGAAGCGGGACCGGGCAAGTTCTTC.

On this clone: This may stem from a read error, because a much larger clone lies one nucleotide away. The chain uses TRBV7-2 and TRBJ1-6, with TRBD1 matching 7 bases. The V gene's germline CDR1 is SGHTA and CDR2 FQGNSA. The CDR3 totals 14 residues. After removal of 1 base from V and 7 bases from J, the junction contained 1 base not matched to a gene. Here the CDR3 reads CASSLEGANSPLHF. CDR3 DNA: TGTGCCAGCAGCTTAGAGGGGGCGAATTCACCCCTCCACTTT.

The chain uses TRBV7-2 and TRBJ2-5; D is ambiguous. CDR3 length: 15 residues. Per germline, CDR1 SGHTA and CDR2 FQGNSA. V was clipped by 1 base and J by 5 bases, with 14 bases between them. The CDR3 spells CASSLGGRQVETQYF. CDR3 sequence (DNA): TGTGCCAGCAGCTTAGGCGGTCGGCAGGTGGAGACCCAGTACTTC.

Concerning this clone: A read error is likely here: a far larger clone is one base away. V and J are TRBV11-2 and TRBJ2-1, with D possibly being TRBD2 (7 bases). Germline V CDR1 and CDR2: SGHAT, FQNNGV. This CDR3 comprises 15 residues. Trimming cost V 1 base and J 2 bases, with 9 bases left between them. CDR3 nucleotides: TGTGCCAGCAGCTTAGGGGAGGGGGCCTACAATGAGCAGTTCTTC. This gives the protein CASSLGEGAYNEQFF.

Turning to this clone: The identical CDR3 is also encoded by other nucleotide sequences in the sample. The chain joins TRBV7-2 to TRBJ2-2; D is ambiguous. The V end was cut by 5 bases, the J end by 1 base, with 5 bases between. Germline V gives CDR1 SGHTA, CDR2 FQGNSA. The CDR3 has 13 residues. The DNA for the CDR3 is TGTGCCAGCAGCCTGCTGAACACCGGGGAGCTGTTTTTT. Residues: CASSLLNTGELFF.

This clone was counted between two and nine times. The chain links TRBV11-1 to TRBJ1-2; a weak D match, TRBD1 (5 bases). This CDR3 contains 13 residues. Trimming removed 5 bases at V and 8 bases at J, with 15 bases between. Germline lookup yields CDR1 SGHAT and CDR2 FQDESV (reference sequence). CDR3 coding DNA: TGTGCCAGCAGCCTAGGCGGGGCAGAGGGCTACACCTTC. The encoded protein is CASSLGGAEGYTF.

Concerning this clone: A read error is likely here: a far larger clone is one base away. The chain recombines TRBV7-9 with TRBJ2-5, with D hard to call. This CDR3 has 17 residues. With 1 base removed from V and 3 bases from J, the gap between germline ends came to 18 bases. The V gene's germline CDR1 is SEHNR and CDR2 FQNEAQ (reference sequence). The CDR3 sequence: CASSLDGNHRIEETQYF. CDR3 coding DNA: TGTGCCAGCAGCTTAGATGGTAATCATCGGATAGAAGAGACCCAGTACTTC.

J is TRBJ1-2 and V is TRBV18; D remains unclear. The germline V gene encodes CDR1 KGHSH and CDR2 LQKENI. This CDR3 is 13 amino acids long. V lost 1 base and J 8 bases, leaving 11 bases between the germline ends. The CDR3 nucleotides read TGTGCCAGCTCACCACAGGGTTTTGGCGGCTACACCTTC. It codes for CASSPQGFGGYTF.

The chain uses TRBV7-6 and TRBJ1-4; 7 positions match TRBD1. The CDR3 consists of 15 residues. V was pared by 4 bases and J by 8 bases, with 10 bases of the junction left unmatched. Germline-derived CDR1 and CDR2 are SGHVS and FNYEAQ. The DNA of the CDR3 is TGTGCCAGCAGCTCCTCGGTAGGGGGCGGGGAAAAACTGTTTTTT. As protein: CASSSSVGGGEKLFF.

This clone was seen only a few times. This chain uses TRBV7-3 with TRBJ2-1, with 10 positions matching TRBD2. Germline V CDR1 and CDR2: SGHTA, FQGTGA. V was pared by 5 bases and J by 4 bases, with 5 bases of the junction left unmatched. There are 15 residues in the CDR3. This chain's CDR3 is CASSPSGGAYNEQFF. CDR3 DNA sequence: TGTGCCAGCAGCCCCAGCGGGGGGGCGTACAATGAGCAGTTCTTC.

This clone was seen more than once but under ten times. The same CDR3 arises from other DNA sequences in this sample as well. The chain couples TRBV2 to TRBJ1-5, with 10 bases fitting TRBD1. CDR1 is SNHLY and CDR2 is FYNNEI in the germline V gene. V dropped 3 bases and J dropped 3; count of bases not matched to a gene: 2. This CDR3 is built from 15 residues. CDR3 residues: CASSEGTGVNQPQHF. Written as DNA, the CDR3 is TGTGCCAGCAGTGAGGGGACAGGGGTCAATCAGCCCCAGCATTTT.

This chain uses TRBV5-1 with TRBJ2-7; no definite D call. This CDR3 region has 16 residues. V was trimmed by 0 bases and J by 2 bases, leaving 15 bases between them. The germline V gene encodes CDR1 SGHRS and CDR2 YFSETQ. The CDR3 here is CASSLEWAQPPYEQYF. CDR3 coding DNA: TGCGCCAGCAGCTTGGAATGGGCCCAACCCCCCTACGAGCAGTACTTC. The full variable domain, with the rest looked up from reference TRBV5-1 and TRBJ2-7, is KAGVTQTPRYLIKTRGQQVTLSCSPISGHRSVSWYQQTPGQGLQFLFEYFSETQRNKGNFPGRFSGRQFSNSRSEMNVSTLELGDSALYLCASSLEWAQPPYEQYFGPGTRLTVT.

J is TRBJ1-2 and V is TRBV6-1; tentatively, D is TRBD1 (5 bases). With 8 bases removed from V and 8 bases from J, the gap between germline ends came to 12 bases. The germline gives CDR1 MNHNS, CDR2 SASEGT. The CDR3 loop spans 11 amino acids. The CDR3 DNA follows: TGTGCCAGCCGGGATTCAGGGGGCTACACCTTC. This translates into CASRDSGGYTF.

Only a few counts were recorded for this clone. The chain has TRBV27 and TRBJ1-1; 9 nucleotides line up with TRBD1. CDR1 is MNHEY, CDR2 SMNVEV, per germline (reference sequence). This CDR3 is built from 15 residues. V was clipped by 6 bases and J by 4 bases; unmatched bases: 9. The CDR3 here is CASSPYGQGFTEAFF. CDR3 coding DNA: TGTGCCAGCAGCCCCTACGGACAGGGGTTCACTGAAGCTTTCTTT.

The chain is built from TRBV7-2 and TRBJ2-1; 10 nucleotides agree with TRBD2. The CDR3 contains 16 residues. The V gene end was trimmed by 5 bases and the J gene end by 9 bases; junction bases not matched to a gene: 13. CDR1 and CDR2 from the germline V gene are SGHTA and FQGNSA. In DNA form, the CDR3 reads TGTGCCAGCAGCCTCTCTCAGCGGGGGGGCCCGGGTGAGCAGTTCTTC. It translates to CASSLSQRGGPGEQFF.

CDR3 coding DNA: TGTGCCAGCAGCGCAACAGCGAACACTGAAGCTTTCTTT. This codes for CASSATANTEAFF. The J gene is TRBJ1-1, the V gene TRBV11-2; D unresolved. Germline lookup yields CDR1 SGHAT and CDR2 FQNNGV. The CDR3 length is 13 residues. The V end was cut by 5 bases, the J end by 1 base, with 8 bases between. Supplemented by reference TRBV11-2 and TRBJ1-1, the full variable domain reads EAGVAQSPRYKIIEKRQSVAFWCNPISGHATLYWYQQILGQGPKLLIQFQNNGVVDDSQLPKDRFSAERLKGVDSTLKIQPAKLEDSAVYLCASSATANTEAFFGQGTRLTVV.

This clone appeared a few times. The rearrangement uses TRBV30 and TRBJ1-4; 7 nucleotides line up with TRBD1. Germline CDR1 reads GTSNPN; CDR2 reads SVGIG (reference sequence). Losses at the gene ends were 3 bases for V and 7 bases for J; bases not matched to a gene: 11. The CDR3 is 15 residues long. The CDR3 sequence is CAWSHPQGLGEKLFF. The CDR3, as DNA: TGTGCCTGGAGCCATCCACAGGGGCTGGGTGAAAAACTGTTTTTT.

The chain joins TRBV6-4 to TRBJ2-5, with TRBD2 matching over 8 bases. Germline V gives CDR1 MRHNA, CDR2 SNTAGT. The CDR3 totals 16 residues. Losses at the gene ends were 4 bases for V and 1 base for J; bases not matched to a gene: 8. CDR3 residues: CASSGTSLLIQETQYF. The CDR3 DNA follows: TGTGCCAGCAGTGGGACTAGCCTCCTCATCCAAGAGACCCAGTACTTC.

This chain connects TRBV5-1 to TRBJ2-7; D is perhaps TRBD2 (6 bases). Germline V gene data show CDR1 as SGHRS and CDR2 as YFSETQ. Between the trimmed V and J ends, which lost 4 bases and 1 base, there was a span of 15 bases. The CDR3 totals 15 residues. CDR3: CASSPEGLPSYEQYF. CDR3 DNA: TGCGCCAGCAGCCCGGAGGGACTCCCGTCCTACGAGCAGTACTTC. Variable domain in full (rest from reference TRBV5-1 and TRBJ2-7): KAGVTQTPRYLIKTRGQQVTLSCSPISGHRSVSWYQQTPGQGLQFLFEYFSETQRNKGNFPGRFSGRQFSNSRSEMNVSTLELGDSALYLCASSPEGLPSYEQYFGPGTRLTVT.

This sequence joins TRBV5-1 and TRBJ2-3; TRBD1 matches 8 bases. CDR3 size: 15 residues. Per germline, CDR1 SGHRS and CDR2 YFSETQ. J gave up 0 bases and V 2 bases, and 2 bases lay outside the gene matches. The CDR3 here is CASSFQGASTDTQYF. The CDR3 coding sequence is TGCGCCAGCAGCTTCCAGGGGGCCAGCACAGATACGCAGTATTTT.

The chain couples TRBV28 to TRBJ2-7; D possibly matches TRBD1 or TRBD2 (5 bases each). Germline CDR1 MDHEN, CDR2 SYDVKM. V was cut by 4 bases and J by 5 bases, with 18 bases left in between. The CDR3 totals 15 residues. As DNA, the CDR3 is TGTGCCAGCAGTTGGGGTGGGGGAAGCAGGAACGAGCAGTACTTC. This encodes CASSWGGGSRNEQYF.

V is TRBV25-1 and J is TRBJ2-2; D remains unclear. The germline V gene has CDR1 MGHDK and CDR2 SYGVNS. The V end was cut by 7 bases, the J end by 5 bases, with 11 bases between. The CDR3 runs to 13 residues. This CDR3 is CASTNGVTGELFF. The CDR3 nucleotides read TGTGCCAGCACCAACGGAGTTACCGGGGAGCTGTTTTTT.

The chain carries TRBV10-3 and TRBJ2-5, with D hard to call. The V end was cut by 7 bases, the J end by 3 bases, with 12 bases between. The CDR3 runs to 13 residues. Germline values: CDR1 ENHRY, CDR2 SYGVKD. The CDR3 region has the DNA TGTGCCATCACCCCGGGTAGGGAAGAGACCCAGTACTTC. As protein: CAITPGREETQYF.

This chain connects TRBV2 to TRBJ1-5, with D possibly matching TRBD1 (6 bases). Per germline, CDR1 SNHLY and CDR2 FYNNEI. This CDR3 contains 16 residues. Deletions cut 3 bases from V and 4 bases from J, with 16 bases between. DNA of the CDR3: TGTGCCAGCAGTGATTGGGTAAAAGGGACAAATCAGCCCCAGCATTTT. It specifies CASSDWVKGTNQPQHF.